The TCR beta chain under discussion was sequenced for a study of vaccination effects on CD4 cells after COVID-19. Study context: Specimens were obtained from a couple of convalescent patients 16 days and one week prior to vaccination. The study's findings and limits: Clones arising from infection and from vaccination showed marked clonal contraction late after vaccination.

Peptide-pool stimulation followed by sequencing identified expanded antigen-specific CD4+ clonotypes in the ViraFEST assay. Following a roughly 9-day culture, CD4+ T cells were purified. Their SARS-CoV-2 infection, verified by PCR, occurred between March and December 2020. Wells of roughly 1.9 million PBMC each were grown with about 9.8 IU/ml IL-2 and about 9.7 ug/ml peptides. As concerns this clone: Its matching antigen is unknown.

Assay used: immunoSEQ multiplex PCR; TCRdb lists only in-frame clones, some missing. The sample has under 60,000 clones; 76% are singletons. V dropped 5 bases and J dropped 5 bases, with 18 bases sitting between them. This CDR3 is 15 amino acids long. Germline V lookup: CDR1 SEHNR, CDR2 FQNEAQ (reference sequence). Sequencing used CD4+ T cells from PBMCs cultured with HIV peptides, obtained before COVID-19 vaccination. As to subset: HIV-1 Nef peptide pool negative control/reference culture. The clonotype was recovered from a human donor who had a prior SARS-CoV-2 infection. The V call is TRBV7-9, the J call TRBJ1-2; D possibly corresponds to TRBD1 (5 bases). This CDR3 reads CASSRGRQSLYGYTF. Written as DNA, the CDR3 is TGTGCCAGCAGCCGCGGGCGACAGAGCCTGTATGGCTACACCTTC.